Below, 18 T cell receptor beta chains from the same sample are listed, as sequenced in a study of blood T cells in healthy people across ages. Using a J-beta primer mix together with a sample-barcoded 5' primer, a second PCR was run for roughly 7 to 11 cycles. TCRdb fed the 5' RACE reads into MiXCR, producing one record per CDR3 protein. The sample gives about 290,000 distinct CDR3 sequences, around 29% of which show up once; over 25% is in the top ten. Sequences were obtained from blood. The receptors here all came from a woman between 65 and 79 years old in good health.

This clonotype was counted only a few times. This sequence joins TRBV27 and TRBJ2-7; TRBD1 or TRBD2 may be the D gene (6 bases each). This CDR3 has 13 amino acids. CDR1 and CDR2 (germline): MNHEY, SMNVEV (reference sequence). V lost 6 bases and J 5 bases, leaving 14 bases between the germline ends. DNA for the CDR3: TGTGCCAGCAGCGTAGGAGGGGGAGACGAGCAGTACTTC. This gives the protein CASSVGGGDEQYF.

This clonotype came up a few times. V is TRBV5-1 and J is TRBJ2-1, with TRBD1 as a possible D gene (6 bases). V was pared by 2 bases and J by 7 bases, with 13 bases between. Germline V CDR1 and CDR2: SGHRS, YFSETQ. The CDR3 length is 14 residues. The CDR3 DNA reads TGCGCCAGCAGCTTCGGGTCACAGGGAAATGAGCAGTTCTTC. It encodes CASSFGSQGNEQFF.

The chain joins TRBV20-1 to TRBJ1-4, with TRBD1 matching over 7 bases. Germline assignment: CDR1 DFQATT and CDR2 SNEGSKA (reference sequence). The CDR3 totals 13 residues. Unmatched junction bases numbered 5, after V lost 2 bases and J lost 8 bases. CDR3 DNA: TGCAGTGCTAGACTGGGACAGATAGAAAAACTGTTTTTT. Its translation: CSARLGQIEKLFF.

This clonotype was seen at least ten times. V gene TRBV29-1 combines with J gene TRBJ2-1; 8 nucleotides align to TRBD2. The junction had 11 bases not matched to a gene; V was cut back by 4 bases and J by 6 bases. This CDR3 is built from 15 residues. Germline V CDR1 and CDR2: SQVTM, ANQGSEA. CDR3 nucleotide sequence: TGCAGCGTTGGCCTCGGGAGGGCGGTTTCCAATGAGCAGTTCTTC. Its translation: CSVGLGRAVSNEQFF.

Only a few counts were recorded for this clonotype. The chain recombines TRBV28 with TRBJ2-5; TRBD2 is a possible D gene (7 bases). Germline CDR1 and CDR2: MDHEN and SYDVKM. The length of the CDR3 is 14 residues. Trimming removed 6 bases at V and 6 bases at J, with 17 bases between. CDR3 sequence (DNA): TGTGCCAGCAGCCCCACGGGGGGCCTGAAGACCCAGTACTTC. Its translation is CASSPTGGLKTQYF.

The chain uses TRBV6-6 and TRBJ2-7; TRBD1 agrees at 10 bases. This CDR3 has 13 amino acids. V dropped 8 bases and J dropped 4; count of bases not matched to a gene: 5. Per the germline V gene, CDR1 is MNHNY and CDR2 is SVGAGI (reference sequence). Here the CDR3 reads CASQMGQGYEQYF. CDR3 nucleotides: TGTGCCAGCCAAATGGGACAGGGGTACGAGCAGTACTTC.

The chain combines TRBV28 with TRBJ2-5; D might be TRBD2 (5 bases). Germline V CDR1 and CDR2: MDHEN, SYDVKM. CDR3 length: 12 amino acids. V was shortened by 7 bases and J by 5 bases, with 11 bases between the two germline ends. As DNA, the CDR3 is TGTGCCAGCAATTTCCGCGGGGAGACCCAGTACTTC. Translation: CASNFRGETQYF.

This clonotype was detected many times. The genes are TRBV6-5 and TRBJ2-7; D remains unclear. The ends were cut back, 6 bases at V and 1 base at J, with 10 bases in the middle. CDR3 length equals 13 residues. Germline lookup yields CDR1 MNHEY and CDR2 SVGAGI. CDR3 bases: TGTGCCAGCAGCCCCACTCCGTCCTACGAGCAGTACTTC. This gives the protein CASSPTPSYEQYF.

This sequence joins TRBV10-3 and TRBJ2-7; D might be TRBD1 (6 bases). V gave up 6 bases and J gave up 1 base, with 10 bases separating them. CDR3 length: 13 amino acids. Per the germline V gene, CDR1 is ENHRY and CDR2 is SYGVKD. DNA for the CDR3: TGTGCCATCAGGGGGGACAAGTCCTACGAGCAGTACTTC. This gives the protein CAIRGDKSYEQYF.

This clonotype was detected only a few times. V gene TRBV29-1 combines with J gene TRBJ1-4; TRBD1 aligns across 9 bases. V trimming: 2 bases; J trimming: 6 bases; junction bases outside the gene matches: 1. This CDR3 has 13 amino acids. Germline V gives CDR1 SQVTM, CDR2 ANQGSEA. Written as DNA, the CDR3 is TGCAGCGTTGAAAGGACAGGGGATGAAAAACTGTTTTTT. Encoded protein: CSVERTGDEKLFF.

This rearrangement joins TRBV6-6 to TRBJ1-1, with D hard to call. The V gene lost 0 bases and the J gene lost 5 bases, with 4 bases spanning the gap. Germline lookup yields CDR1 MNHNY and CDR2 SVGAGI (reference sequence). The CDR3 has 12 amino acids. CDR3 sequence: CASSYSETEAFF. The CDR3 DNA reads TGTGCCAGCAGTTACTCGGAGACTGAAGCTTTCTTT.

This clonotype was detected a few times. The rearrangement uses TRBV4-1 and TRBJ2-7; 7 bases line up with TRBD2. Per the germline V gene, CDR1 is MGHRA and CDR2 is YSYEKL. After removal of 6 bases from V and 5 bases from J, the junction contained 13 bases not matched to a gene. CDR3 size: 15 residues. The CDR3 DNA reads TGCGCCAGCAGTCACGGGGGGATCATCACCAACGAGCAGTACTTC. Translating gives CASSHGGIITNEQYF.

The V and J genes are TRBV12-3 or TRBV12-4 and TRBJ1-2; 7 nucleotides match TRBD1. Germline trimming cut 5 bases from V and 0 bases from J; bases unmatched to any gene: 6. This CDR3 has 15 amino acids. CDR3 protein: CASSPRTGTNYGYTF. In DNA form, the CDR3 reads TGTGCCAGCAGTCCGAGGACAGGAACTAACTATGGCTACACCTTC.

This rearrangement joins TRBV27 to TRBJ2-7; TRBD2 aligns across 14 bases. The ends lost 5 bases at V and 0 bases at J; junction bases unmatched: 3. Germline V gene sequence: CDR1 MNHEY, CDR2 SMNVEV (reference sequence). The CDR3 covers 16 residues. This CDR3 reads CASSPGTSGSSYEQYF. CDR3 coding DNA: TGTGCCAGCAGTCCCGGGACTAGCGGGAGCTCCTACGAGCAGTACTTC.

This clonotype came up a few times. The CDR3 bases are TGTGCCAGCAGCGCCACAGGGGGCTCACCCCTCCACTTT. Protein product: CASSATGGSPLHF. The rearrangement uses TRBV12-3 or TRBV12-4 and TRBJ1-6; 9 bases match TRBD1. CDR3 length equals 13 residues. V gave up 6 bases and J gave up 10 bases; unmatched junction bases: 4.

The chain employs TRBV2 and TRBJ2-7; TRBD2 aligns across 7 bases. This CDR3 is built from 15 residues. With 8 bases clipped from V and 5 bases from J, the junction kept 15 bases outside the gene matches. Per the germline V gene, CDR1 is SNHLY and CDR2 is FYNNEI. The CDR3 region is CASGLTGGSINEQYF. The CDR3 DNA is TGTGCCAGCGGGTTGACTGGCGGGAGTATAAACGAGCAGTACTTC.

The chain recombines TRBV20-1 with TRBJ2-5, with TRBD2 matching 8 bases. CDR3 length: 15 amino acids. Germline V gene data show CDR1 as DFQATT and CDR2 as SNEGSKA (reference sequence). V lost 2 bases, J lost 5 bases, and 10 bases stayed unmatched. In DNA form, the CDR3 reads TGCAGTGCTAGATTTGGAGCGGGAGCTTGGGAGACCCAGTACTTC. This encodes CSARFGAGAWETQYF.

The chain joins TRBV28 to TRBJ2-7; weak D call: TRBD1 (6 bases). The germline gives CDR1 MDHEN, CDR2 SYDVKM. CDR3 length: 15 amino acids. Deletions cut 6 bases from V and 3 bases from J, with 18 bases between. In DNA form, the CDR3 reads TGTGCCAGCAGGGAAGGGGGTTGGGCCCTCTACGAGCAGTACTTC. Its translation is CASREGGWALYEQYF.